The source of this T cell receptor (beta chain) is a study of cytomegalovirus exposure and HLA in healthy donors. Germline lookup yields CDR1 SQVTM and CDR2 ANQGSEA. The CDR3 loop spans 14 amino acids. Trimming took 7 bases from V and 7 from J; bases not matched to a gene: 6. Of note for this clone: No antigen is known for it.

Study-wide results and limits: Immune exposure was documented only through CMV serostatus. Across donors, most TCRs were seen rarely, yet some public ones were widespread. Later analysis found that TCR beta chains associated with HLA were more clonally expanded than other, equally common chains.

This PCR relied on a set of 60 Vbeta primers and 13 Jbeta primers. Only in-frame clones appear in the TCRdb table, and some are missing; sequencing was by immunoSEQ multiplex PCR. The table lists just over 200,000 clones, around four fifths of them singletons. The TCR sequence derives from a man aged 50-59 years in good health and CMV-seronegative. V usage is TRBV29-1 and J usage is TRBJ2-1, with 14 positions matching TRBD2. Sequenced material: PBMCs. The CDR3 is CSGGLAGVGNEQFF. As DNA, the CDR3 is TGCAGCGGGGGACTAGCGGGAGTGGGAAATGAGCAGTTCTTC.